These 23 T cell receptor beta chains were all obtained from the same sample, sequenced in a study of OX40 agonist ivuxolimab in advanced cancers. TCRdb's copy holds only in-frame clones and misses some; the assay was immunoSEQ multiplex PCR. The sample lists some 82,000 clones, 94% occurring once. Sequencing used CD4+ or CD8+ T cells sorted from blood, obtained in a trial of the OX40 agonist ivuxolimab. The source is an adult with an advanced solid tumor such as melanoma, head and neck, liver or kidney cancer.

This chain joins TRBV14 and TRBJ2-7, with 8 bases identical to TRBD1. V was pared by 3 bases and J by 0 bases, with 4 bases of the junction left unmatched. There are 15 residues in the CDR3. Germline V gene data show CDR1 as SGHDN and CDR2 as FVKESK. CDR3 in amino acids: CASSHRQGSSYEQYF. As DNA, the CDR3 is TGTGCCAGCAGCCACCGACAGGGGAGCTCCTACGAGCAGTACTTC. The full variable domain, its missing parts supplied by reference TRBV14 and TRBJ2-7, is EAGVTQFPSHSVIEKGQTVTLRCDPISGHDNLYWYRRVMGKEIKFLLHFVKESKQDESGMPNNRFLAERTGGTYSTLKVQPAELEDSGVYFCASSHRQGSSYEQYFGPGTRLTVT.

V usage is TRBV7-6 and J usage is TRBJ2-7, with TRBD1 matching over 9 bases. This CDR3 is 17 amino acids long. CDR1 SGHVS and CDR2 FNYEAQ come from the germline V gene. The V and J ends lost 1 base and 2 bases, in that order; junction bases with no gene match: 9. CDR3 nucleotides: TGTGCCAGCAGCTTAGAATCGACGAGACAGGGGGCCTACGAGCAGTACTTC. Residues: CASSLESTRQGAYEQYF.

This clone was seen just once. V gene TRBV5-4 combines with J gene TRBJ2-7, with 7 bases fitting TRBD1. Germline-derived CDR1 and CDR2 are SGHNT and YYREEE (reference sequence). The CDR3 is 14 amino acids. The V and J ends lost 0 bases and 3 bases, in that order; junction bases with no gene match: 3. CDR3 nucleotides: TGTGCCAGCAGCTTGGCCAACAGGGGCTACGAGCAGTACTTC. This codes for CASSLANRGYEQYF.

The chain employs TRBV30 and TRBJ1-1; D gene uncertain. The germline V gene has CDR1 GTSNPN and CDR2 SVGIG (reference sequence). V gave up 6 bases and J gave up 5 bases, with 19 bases separating them. CDR3 length equals 14 residues. The CDR3, as DNA: TGTGCCTGCCGCTCCGGAACAAGTATGACTGAAGCTTTCTTT. Its protein product is CACRSGTSMTEAFF.

V is TRBV19 and J is TRBJ2-7; TRBD1 matches 8 bases. This CDR3 has 13 amino acids. V was pared by 7 bases and J by 5 bases, with 7 bases of the junction left unmatched. Germline CDR1 is LNHDA and CDR2 is SQIVND (reference sequence). The CDR3 region has the DNA TGTGCCAGTACCCGGACAGGGTCGAACGAGCAGTACTTC. Its translation is CASTRTGSNEQYF.

This clone was detected only once. CDR3 sequence reads: CASSYSNQASYEQYF. The CDR3 DNA is TGTGCCAGCAGTTACTCGAACCAGGCGAGCTACGAGCAGTACTTC. The genes are TRBV6-6 and TRBJ2-7; D remains ambiguous. The CDR3 sequence is 15 residues long. Trimming stripped 0 bases from V and 3 bases from J, with 12 bases between. Germline V gene data show CDR1 as MNHNY and CDR2 as SVGAGI (reference sequence).

The genes are TRBV28 and TRBJ2-3; no firm D call. CDR3 length equals 14 residues. The germline V and J ends were trimmed by 2 bases and 2 bases, with 8 bases remaining between them. CDR1 and CDR2 from the germline V gene are MDHEN and SYDVKM. The CDR3 DNA follows: TGTGCCAGCAGTTTAGGAAGAAACACAGATACGCAGTATTTT. This codes for CASSLGRNTDTQYF.

This clone was recorded only once. The chain uses TRBV5-1 and TRBJ2-7; 9 bases align to TRBD2. In germline, CDR1 is SGHRS, CDR2 YFSETQ. Trimming at V came to 1 base and at J to 2 bases, leaving 7 bases not matched to a gene. CDR3 length equals 16 residues. CDR3 in amino acids: CASSLRWREGAYEQYF. DNA for the CDR3: TGCGCCAGCAGCTTGAGGTGGCGGGAGGGCGCCTACGAGCAGTACTTC.

The chain employs TRBV9 and TRBJ2-7; 8 bases match TRBD1. CDR1 and CDR2 from the germline V gene are SGDLS and YYNGEE. V shed 0 bases, J shed 0 bases, and the junction held 8 bases outside the gene matches. This CDR3 region has 17 residues. CDR3 amino acids: CASSVAGQGWSSYEQYF. CDR3 sequence (DNA): TGTGCCAGCAGCGTAGCCGGACAGGGTTGGAGCTCCTACGAGCAGTACTTC.

This chain links TRBV28 with TRBJ2-7; no reliable D call. The CDR3 sequence is 12 residues long. Trimming took 3 bases from V and 3 from J, leaving 6 bases between them. Germline CDR1 is MDHEN and CDR2 is SYDVKM. The CDR3 spells CASSFPNYEQYF. CDR3 coding DNA: TGTGCCAGCAGTTTTCCTAACTACGAGCAGTACTTC.

The chain employs TRBV4-3 and TRBJ1-1; 8 nucleotides match TRBD1. Germline V gives CDR1 LGHNA, CDR2 YSLEER. The CDR3 is 13 residues long. With 6 bases clipped from V and 4 bases from J, the junction kept 4 bases outside the gene matches. The CDR3 is CASRLTGGTEAFF. The CDR3 nucleotides read TGCGCCAGCAGACTTACAGGGGGCACTGAAGCTTTCTTT.

The chain is built from TRBV9 and TRBJ2-2, with D perhaps TRBD1 or TRBD2 (6 bases each). This CDR3 spans 14 amino acids. CDR1 SGDLS and CDR2 YYNGEE come from the germline V gene. Trimming shortened V by 3 bases and J by 4 bases, and 10 bases separated the two germline ends. For the CDR3, the DNA is TGTGCCAGCAGCGGCGGGACAACCACCGGGGAGCTGTTTTTT. Translating gives CASSGGTTTGELFF. The full variable domain, rest sourced from reference TRBV9 and TRBJ2-2, is DSGVTQTPKHLITATGQRVTLRCSPRSGDLSVYWYQQSLDQGLQFLIQYYNGEERAKGNILERFSAQQFPDLHSELNLSSLELGDSALYFCASSGGTTTGELFFGEGSRLTVL.

The chain employs TRBV13 and TRBJ2-5, with no clear D. Germline V gene sequence: CDR1 PRHDT, CDR2 FYEKMQ (reference sequence). V was cut by 3 bases and J by 5 bases, with 10 bases left in between. This CDR3 comprises 13 residues. As DNA, the CDR3 is TGTGCCAGCAGCTTTCTTGAGATCGAGACCCAGTACTTC. This gives the protein CASSFLEIETQYF.

The rearrangement uses TRBV7-3 and TRBJ2-1, with 11 bases matching TRBD2. The CDR3 length is 15 residues. V gave up 3 bases and J gave up 5 bases; unmatched junction bases: 3. Germline V lookup: CDR1 SGHTA, CDR2 FQGTGA. Here the CDR3 DNA reads TGTGCCAGCAGCTTGGGACTAGCGGAACACAATGAGCAGTTCTTC. This codes for CASSLGLAEHNEQFF. Drawing the rest from reference TRBV7-3 and TRBJ2-1, the complete variable domain is GAGVSQTPSNKVTEKGKYVELRCDPISGHTALYWYRQSLGQGPEFLIYFQGTGAADDSGLPNDRFFAVRPEGSVSTLKIQRTERGDSAVYLCASSLGLAEHNEQFFGPGTRLTVL.

The chain joins TRBV9 to TRBJ2-1; TRBD2 aligns across 13 bases. CDR3 length: 18 residues. Germline CDR1 SGDLS, CDR2 YYNGEE. V was pared by 0 bases and J by 2 bases, with 5 bases of the junction left unmatched. CDR3 region: CASSVALAGGSTYNEQFF. For the CDR3, the DNA is TGTGCCAGCAGCGTAGCACTAGCGGGAGGGTCAACCTACAATGAGCAGTTCTTC. Drawing the rest from reference TRBV9 and TRBJ2-1, the complete variable domain is DSGVTQTPKHLITATGQRVTLRCSPRSGDLSVYWYQQSLDQGLQFLIQYYNGEERAKGNILERFSAQQFPDLHSELNLSSLELGDSALYFCASSVALAGGSTYNEQFFGPGTRLTVL.

This clone was detected a few times. The rearrangement links TRBV5-6 to TRBJ1-5, with no clear D. The CDR3 runs to 15 residues. Germline V gene lookup returns CDR1 SGHDT and CDR2 YYEEEE. The V end was cut by 4 bases, the J end by 3 bases, with 14 bases between. The CDR3 DNA reads as TGTGCCAGCAGCCAAACGGCGGTAATCAATCAGCCCCAGCATTTT. Its translation: CASSQTAVINQPQHF.

V usage is TRBV25-1 and J usage is TRBJ1-5, with 7 bases identical to TRBD1. The CDR3 covers 17 residues. The germline gives CDR1 MGHDK, CDR2 SYGVNS. V gave up 4 bases and J gave up 3 bases; unmatched junction bases: 12. This CDR3 is CASSGPGTDHLNQPQHF. Written as DNA, the CDR3 is TGTGCCAGCAGTGGGCCCGGGACAGATCACCTCAATCAGCCCCAGCATTTT.

In this sample, this clone turned up once. The genes are TRBV18 and TRBJ2-7; 9 bases agree with TRBD1. This CDR3 comprises 17 residues. CDR1 KGHSH and CDR2 LQKENI come from the germline V gene. With V trimmed by 3 bases and J by 4 bases, 13 bases remained unmatched. In nucleotides, the CDR3 is TGTGCCAGCTCACCCTCCGGGACAGGGTTTTACTCTTACGAGCAGTACTTC. Translation gives CASSPSGTGFYSYEQYF.

The rearrangement links TRBV5-4 to TRBJ2-1; 10 nucleotides line up with TRBD2. V was pared by 4 bases and J by 8 bases, with 9 bases of the junction left unmatched. Germline values: CDR1 SGHNT, CDR2 YYREEE (reference sequence). The CDR3 has 15 amino acids. The CDR3 bases are TGTGCCAGCAGCCCCTCCGGGACTAGCGTTGATGAGCAGTTCTTC. It specifies CASSPSGTSVDEQFF.

The rearrangement links TRBV4-2 to TRBJ2-7; D might be TRBD1 (6 bases). Germline assignment: CDR1 LGHNA and CDR2 YNFKEQ. The CDR3 length is 16 residues. The V and J ends lost 0 bases and 7 bases respectively, with 19 bases between them. This CDR3 reads CASSQDRAGVLGEQYF. The CDR3 bases are TGTGCCAGCAGCCAAGATAGGGCAGGGGTATTAGGTGAGCAGTACTTC.

The chain combines TRBV7-3 with TRBJ2-7, with D tentatively TRBD1 (5 bases). V gave up 3 bases and J gave up 2 bases, with 8 bases separating them. The CDR3 consists of 13 residues. In germline, CDR1 is SGHTA, CDR2 FQGTGA. In DNA, the CDR3 is TGTGCCAGCAGCTTGGGGCGAACCTACGAGCAGTACTTC. Translating gives CASSLGRTYEQYF.

The chain is built from TRBV11-2 and TRBJ2-7; D ambiguous. The CDR3 is 13 amino acids. Trimming took off 2 bases at V and 3 bases at J, with 8 bases between the two ends. Germline V gene data show CDR1 as SGHAT and CDR2 as FQNNGV. CDR3 sequence: CASSLRQDYEQYF. The CDR3 nucleotides are TGTGCCAGCAGCTTAAGGCAGGACTACGAGCAGTACTTC.

The rearrangement uses TRBV15 and TRBJ2-7; D is unclear. CDR3 length: 15 residues. Germline CDR1 LNHNV, CDR2 YYDKDF (reference sequence). The V end was cut by 1 base, the J end by 5 bases, with 15 bases between. The CDR3 loop reads CATSRVSSQAHEQYF. The DNA for the CDR3 is TGTGCCACCAGCAGAGTATCTAGTCAGGCCCACGAGCAGTACTTC.